The TCR beta chain under discussion was sequenced for a study of OX40 agonist ivuxolimab in advanced cancers. General study points: The antigens recognized by the expanded peripheral T cells, that is their antigen specificity, were not determined.

As concerns this clone: Antigen specificity is unknown.

The CDR3 contains 14 residues. V was clipped by 2 bases and J by 4 bases, with 9 bases between them. From germline, CDR1 is SGHTA and CDR2 FQGNSA. Some clones are missing from TCRdb's copy, which holds only in-frame ones; the method was immunoSEQ multiplex PCR. The profile shows around 80,000 clones, just over 85% of them singletons. This sequence originates from an adult with an advanced solid tumor such as melanoma, head and neck, liver or kidney cancer. The sample was CD4+ or CD8+ T cells sorted from blood, taken in a trial of the OX40 agonist ivuxolimab. The chain joins TRBV7-2 to TRBJ2-1; D uncertain. The CDR3 is CASSLNSVYNEQFF. In DNA, the CDR3 is TGTGCCAGCAGCTTAAATTCAGTATACAATGAGCAGTTCTTC. The variable domain in full, with the rest retrieved from reference TRBV7-2 and TRBJ2-1, is GAGVSQSPSNKVTEKGKDVELRCDPISGHTALYWYRQSLGQGLEFLIYFQGNSAPDKSGLPSDRFSAERTGGSVSTLTIQRTQQEDSAVYLCASSLNSVYNEQFFGPGTRLTVL.